Detailed here is one T cell receptor (beta chain). CDR3 length: 15 residues. Germline CDR1 SGHRS, CDR2 YFSETQ. V shed 4 bases and J 2 bases; nucleotides not matched to a gene: 8. These data come from a study of blood T cell repertoires in COVID-19. Assay used: immunoSEQ multiplex PCR; TCRdb lists only in-frame clones, some missing. The sample yields around 370,000 clones, over 80% seen once. This TCR was sampled from a woman in her forties or fifties with COVID-19, enrolled during active disease. This chain uses TRBV5-1 with TRBJ2-7; 8 bases map to TRBD2. Sample: peripheral blood. The DNA of the CDR3 is TGCGCCAGCAGCCTCGCAAGCGGGAGCCCCTACGAGCAGTACTTC. Translating it yields CASSLASGSPYEQYF.